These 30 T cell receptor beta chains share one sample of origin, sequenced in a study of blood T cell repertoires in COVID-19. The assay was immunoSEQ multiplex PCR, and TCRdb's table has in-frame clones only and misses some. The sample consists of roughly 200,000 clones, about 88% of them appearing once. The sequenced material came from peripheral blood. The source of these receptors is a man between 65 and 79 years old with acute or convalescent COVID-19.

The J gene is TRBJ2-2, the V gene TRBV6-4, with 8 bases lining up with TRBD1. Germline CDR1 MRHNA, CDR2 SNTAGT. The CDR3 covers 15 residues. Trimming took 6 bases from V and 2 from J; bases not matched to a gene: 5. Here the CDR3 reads CASSDDRGNTGELFF. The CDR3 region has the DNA TGTGCCAGCAGCGACGACAGGGGCAACACCGGGGAGCTGTTTTTT.

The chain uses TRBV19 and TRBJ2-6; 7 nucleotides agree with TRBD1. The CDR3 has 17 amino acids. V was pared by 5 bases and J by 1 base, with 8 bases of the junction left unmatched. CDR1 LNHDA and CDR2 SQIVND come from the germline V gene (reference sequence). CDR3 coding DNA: TGTGCCAGTAGTGGCCACAGGGGTCTATCTGGGGCCAACGTCCTGACTTTC. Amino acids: CASSGHRGLSGANVLTF.

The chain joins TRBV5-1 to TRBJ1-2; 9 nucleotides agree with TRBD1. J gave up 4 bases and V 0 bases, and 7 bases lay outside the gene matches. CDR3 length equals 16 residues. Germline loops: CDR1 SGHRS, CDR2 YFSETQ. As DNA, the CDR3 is TGCGCCAGCAGCTTGGCCACCGGGACAGGGATCTATGGCTACACCTTC. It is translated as CASSLATGTGIYGYTF.

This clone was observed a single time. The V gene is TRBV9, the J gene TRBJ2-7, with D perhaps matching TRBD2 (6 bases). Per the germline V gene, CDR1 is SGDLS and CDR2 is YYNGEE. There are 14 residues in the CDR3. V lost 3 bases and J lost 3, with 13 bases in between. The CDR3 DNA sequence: TGTGCCAGCAGCGGAGGGACTTGGGGCTACGAGCAGTACTTC. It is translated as CASSGGTWGYEQYF.

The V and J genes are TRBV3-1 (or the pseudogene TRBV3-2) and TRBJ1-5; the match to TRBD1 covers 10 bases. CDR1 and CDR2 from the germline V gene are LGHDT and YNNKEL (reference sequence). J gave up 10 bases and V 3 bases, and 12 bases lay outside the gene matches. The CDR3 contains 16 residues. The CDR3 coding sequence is TGTGCCAGCAGCCATGGACTTCAAGGACAGGGGGGCCCCCAGCATTTT. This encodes CASSHGLQGQGGPQHF.

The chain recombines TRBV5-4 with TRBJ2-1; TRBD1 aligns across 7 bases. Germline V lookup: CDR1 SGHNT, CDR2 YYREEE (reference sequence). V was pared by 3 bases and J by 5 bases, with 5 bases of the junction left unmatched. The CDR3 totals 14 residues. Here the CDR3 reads CASSWGRGNNEQFF. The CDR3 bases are TGTGCCAGCAGCTGGGGCAGGGGGAACAATGAGCAGTTCTTC.

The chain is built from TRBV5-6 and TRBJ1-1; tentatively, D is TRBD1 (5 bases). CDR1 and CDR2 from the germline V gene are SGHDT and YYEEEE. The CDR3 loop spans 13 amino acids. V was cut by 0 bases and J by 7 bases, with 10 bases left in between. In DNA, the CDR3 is TGTGCCAGCAGCTTGGCCTCAGGGTTTGAAGCTTTCTTT. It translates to CASSLASGFEAFF.

CDR3 nucleotides: TGCGCCAGCAGCTCCCGGGAGGAGATCGGGGAGCTGTTTTTT. Its protein is CASSSREEIGELFF. The gene calls are TRBV5-1 and TRBJ2-2, with TRBD2 matching 7 bases. Germline lookup yields CDR1 SGHRS and CDR2 YFSETQ. The V and J ends lost 3 bases and 7 bases, in that order; junction bases with no gene match: 6. This CDR3 contains 14 residues.

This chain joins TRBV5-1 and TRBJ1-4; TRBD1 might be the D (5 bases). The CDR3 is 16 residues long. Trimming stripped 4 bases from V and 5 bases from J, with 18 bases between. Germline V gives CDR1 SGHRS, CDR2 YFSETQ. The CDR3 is CASSPIGAGLNEKLFF. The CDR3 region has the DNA TGCGCCAGCAGCCCGATAGGGGCAGGGTTAAATGAAAAACTGTTTTTT.

CDR3 coding DNA: TGTGCCAGCAGTTCAGGAGGCTCATTCTACAATGAGCAGTTCTTC. Protein sequence: CASSSGGSFYNEQFF. The V call is TRBV7-2, the J call TRBJ2-1, with D possibly matching TRBD2 (5 bases). The CDR3 runs 15 residues. V gave up 6 bases and J gave up 3 bases, with 15 bases separating them. In germline, CDR1 is SGHTA, CDR2 FQGNSA.

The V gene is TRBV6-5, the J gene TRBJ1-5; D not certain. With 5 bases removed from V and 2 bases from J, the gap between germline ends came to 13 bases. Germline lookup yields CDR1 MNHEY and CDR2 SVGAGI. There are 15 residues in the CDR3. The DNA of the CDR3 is TGTGCCAGCAGTCCCAATCCCGGGGGCAATCAGCCCCAGCATTTT. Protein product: CASSPNPGGNQPQHF.

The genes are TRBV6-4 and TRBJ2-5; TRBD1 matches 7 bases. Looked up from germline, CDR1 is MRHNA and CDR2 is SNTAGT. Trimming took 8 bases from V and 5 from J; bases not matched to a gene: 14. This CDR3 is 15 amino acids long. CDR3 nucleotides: TGTGCCAGCTTCTCCGGACAGGCTCCCCGGGAGACCCAGTACTTC. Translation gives CASFSGQAPRETQYF.

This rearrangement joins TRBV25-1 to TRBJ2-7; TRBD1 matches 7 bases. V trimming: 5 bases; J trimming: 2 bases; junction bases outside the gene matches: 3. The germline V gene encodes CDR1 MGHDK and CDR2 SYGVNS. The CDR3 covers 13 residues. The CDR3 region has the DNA TGTGCCAGCAGTTGGACAGGAACCTACGAGCAGTACTTC. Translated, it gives CASSWTGTYEQYF.

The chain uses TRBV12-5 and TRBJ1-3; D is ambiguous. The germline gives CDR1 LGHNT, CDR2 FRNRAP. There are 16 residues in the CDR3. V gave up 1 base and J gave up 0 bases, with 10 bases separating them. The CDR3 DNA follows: TGTGCTAGTGGTTTGGGAGACACAAACTCTGGAAACACCATATATTTT. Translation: CASGLGDTNSGNTIYF.

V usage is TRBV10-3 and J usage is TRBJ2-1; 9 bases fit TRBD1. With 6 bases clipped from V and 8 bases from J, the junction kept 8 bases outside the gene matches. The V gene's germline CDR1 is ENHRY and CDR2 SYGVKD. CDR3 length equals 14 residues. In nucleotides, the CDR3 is TGTGCCATCAGGTCGGACAGGGGTGGCGATGAGCAGTTCTTC. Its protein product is CAIRSDRGGDEQFF.

The CDR3 spells CATSSTGSGNTIYF. DNA for the CDR3: TGTGCCACCAGTTCTACAGGGTCTGGAAACACCATATATTTT. The chain couples TRBV24-1 to TRBJ1-3; the D gene is possibly TRBD1 (6 bases). The germline V gene has CDR1 KGHDR and CDR2 SFDVKD. The CDR3 contains 14 residues. Trimming pared 6 bases from V and 1 base from J, leaving 9 bases between.

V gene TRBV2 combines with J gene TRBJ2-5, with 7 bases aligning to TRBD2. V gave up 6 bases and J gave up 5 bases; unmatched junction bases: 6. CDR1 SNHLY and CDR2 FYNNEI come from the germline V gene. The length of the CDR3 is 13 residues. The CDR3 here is CASRGGDRETQYF. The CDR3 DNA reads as TGTGCCAGCAGGGGGGGGGATAGGGAGACCCAGTACTTC.

The CDR3 reads CASSPTGSNTEAFF. CDR3 nucleotides: TGCGCCAGCAGCCCTACAGGGTCGAACACTGAAGCTTTCTTT. The chain recombines TRBV5-1 with TRBJ1-1, with D tentatively TRBD1 (6 bases). From germline, CDR1 is SGHRS and CDR2 YFSETQ. The CDR3 sequence is 14 residues long. V lost 4 bases, J lost 1 base, and 11 bases lay in between.

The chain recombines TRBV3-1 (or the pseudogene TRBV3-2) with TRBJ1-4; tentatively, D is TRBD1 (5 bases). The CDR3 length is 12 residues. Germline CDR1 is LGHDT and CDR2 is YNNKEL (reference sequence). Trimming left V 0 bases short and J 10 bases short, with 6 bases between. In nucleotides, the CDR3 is TGTGCCAGCAGCCAAGACAGGGTAAAACTGTTTTTT. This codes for CASSQDRVKLFF.

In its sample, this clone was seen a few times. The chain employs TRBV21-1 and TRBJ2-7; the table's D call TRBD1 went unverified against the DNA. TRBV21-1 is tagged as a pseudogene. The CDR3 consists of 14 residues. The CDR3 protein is CASSKFDRAYEQYF. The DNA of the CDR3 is TGTGCCAGCAGCAAATTTGACAGGGCCTACGAGCAGTACTTC.

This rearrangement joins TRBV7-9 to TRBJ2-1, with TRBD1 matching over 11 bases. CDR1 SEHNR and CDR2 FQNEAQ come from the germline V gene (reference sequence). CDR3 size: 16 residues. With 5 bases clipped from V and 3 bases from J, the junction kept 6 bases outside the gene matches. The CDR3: CASSVSGQGGYNEQFF. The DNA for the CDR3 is TGTGCCAGCAGCGTATCGGGACAGGGGGGCTACAATGAGCAGTTCTTC.

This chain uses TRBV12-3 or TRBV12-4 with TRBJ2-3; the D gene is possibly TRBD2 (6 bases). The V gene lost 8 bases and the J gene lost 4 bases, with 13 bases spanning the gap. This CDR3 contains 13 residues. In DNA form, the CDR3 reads TGTGCCAGCTGTCCGAGCGGGCCAGATACGCAGTATTTT. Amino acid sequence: CASCPSGPDTQYF.

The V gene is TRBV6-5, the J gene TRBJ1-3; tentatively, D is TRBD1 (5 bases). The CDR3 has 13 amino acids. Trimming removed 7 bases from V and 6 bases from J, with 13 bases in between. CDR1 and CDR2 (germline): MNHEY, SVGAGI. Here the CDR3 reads CASKFTGENTIYF. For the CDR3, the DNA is TGTGCCAGCAAATTTACGGGGGAAAACACCATATATTTT.

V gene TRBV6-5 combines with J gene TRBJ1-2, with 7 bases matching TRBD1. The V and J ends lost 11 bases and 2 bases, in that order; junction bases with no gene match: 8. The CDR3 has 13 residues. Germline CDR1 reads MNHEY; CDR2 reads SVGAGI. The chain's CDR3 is CASQLTGNYGYTF. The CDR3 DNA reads TGTGCCTCACAACTGACAGGGAACTATGGCTACACCTTC.

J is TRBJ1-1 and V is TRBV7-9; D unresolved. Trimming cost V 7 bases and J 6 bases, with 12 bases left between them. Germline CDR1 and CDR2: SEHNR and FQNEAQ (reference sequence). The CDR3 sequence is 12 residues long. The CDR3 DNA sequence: TGTGCCAGCAACCGGGGATTAGCTGAAGCTTTCTTT. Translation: CASNRGLAEAFF.

CDR3 DNA sequence: TGTGCCACCAGTGACTATACAGGGGGCGCTGAGCAGTTCTTC. It specifies CATSDYTGGAEQFF. This rearrangement joins TRBV24-1 to TRBJ2-1; 9 nucleotides align to TRBD1. Germline V gene data show CDR1 as KGHDR and CDR2 as SFDVKD. Losses at the gene ends were 4 bases for V and 9 bases for J; bases not matched to a gene: 6. The CDR3 loop spans 14 amino acids.

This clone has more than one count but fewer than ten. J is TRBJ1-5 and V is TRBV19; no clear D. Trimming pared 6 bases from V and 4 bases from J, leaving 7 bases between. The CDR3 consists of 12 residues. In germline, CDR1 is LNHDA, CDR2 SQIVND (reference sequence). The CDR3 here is CASSHLNQPQHF. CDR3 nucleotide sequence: TGTGCCAGTAGCCACTTAAATCAGCCCCAGCATTTT.

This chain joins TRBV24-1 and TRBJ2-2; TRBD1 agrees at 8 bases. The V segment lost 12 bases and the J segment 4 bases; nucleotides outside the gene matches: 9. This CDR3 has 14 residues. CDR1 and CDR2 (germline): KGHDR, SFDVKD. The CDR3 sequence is CAASDREFTGELFF. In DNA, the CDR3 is TGTGCCGCTTCGGACAGGGAATTCACCGGGGAGCTGTTTTTT.

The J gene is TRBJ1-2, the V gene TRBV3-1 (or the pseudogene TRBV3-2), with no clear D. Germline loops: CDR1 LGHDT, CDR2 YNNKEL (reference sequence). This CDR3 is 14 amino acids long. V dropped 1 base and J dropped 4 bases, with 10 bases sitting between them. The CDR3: CASSQVSGIYGYTF. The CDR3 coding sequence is TGTGCCAGCAGCCAAGTATCGGGGATCTATGGCTACACCTTC.

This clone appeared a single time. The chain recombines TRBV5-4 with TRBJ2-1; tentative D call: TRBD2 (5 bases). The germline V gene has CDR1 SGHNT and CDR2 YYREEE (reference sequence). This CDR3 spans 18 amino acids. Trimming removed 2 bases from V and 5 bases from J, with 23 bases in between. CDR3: CASSFYLGRRAANNEQFF. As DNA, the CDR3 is TGTGCCAGCAGCTTTTATTTGGGAAGGCGGGCCGCCAACAATGAGCAGTTCTTC.